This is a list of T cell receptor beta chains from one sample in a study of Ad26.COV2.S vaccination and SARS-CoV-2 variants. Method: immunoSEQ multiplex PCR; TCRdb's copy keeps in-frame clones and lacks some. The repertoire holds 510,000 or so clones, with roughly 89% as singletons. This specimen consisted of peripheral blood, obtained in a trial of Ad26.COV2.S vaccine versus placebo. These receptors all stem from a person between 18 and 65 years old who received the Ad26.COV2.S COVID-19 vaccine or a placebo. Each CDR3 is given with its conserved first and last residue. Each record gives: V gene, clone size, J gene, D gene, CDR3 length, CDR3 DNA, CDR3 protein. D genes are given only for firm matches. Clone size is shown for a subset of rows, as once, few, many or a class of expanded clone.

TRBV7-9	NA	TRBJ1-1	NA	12	TGTGCCAGCAGCTTATCGGGTTACGAAGCTTTCTTT	CASSLSGYEAFF
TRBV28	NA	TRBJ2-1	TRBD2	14	TGTGCCAGCAGTCTACTAGCGGGCTGGGGTGAGCAGTTCTTC	CASSLLAGWGEQFF
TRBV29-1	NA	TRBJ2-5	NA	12	TGCAGCGTTGAGGTGATACAAGAGACCCAGTACTTC	CSVEVIQETQYF
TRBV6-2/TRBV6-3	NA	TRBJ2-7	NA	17	TGTGCCAGCAGTGACCACCCGCGACGACAACTCTCCTACGAGCAGTACTTC	CASSDHPRRQLSYEQYF
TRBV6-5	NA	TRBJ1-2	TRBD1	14	TGTGCCAGCGGGGACAGGGGGCCGGGCTATGGCTACACCTTC	CASGDRGPGYGYTF
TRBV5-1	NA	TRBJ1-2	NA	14	TGCGCCAGCAGCCTGAGCGGGGGGCTGCAGGGCTACACCTTC	CASSLSGGLQGYTF
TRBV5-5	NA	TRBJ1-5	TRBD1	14	TGTGCCAGCAGCCCCGGACAGGGTTATCAGCCCCAGCATTTT	CASSPGQGYQPQHF
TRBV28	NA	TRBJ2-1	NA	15	TGTGCCAGCAGTTTATTTTTGGGCATAAGCAATGAGCAGTTCTTC	CASSLFLGISNEQFF
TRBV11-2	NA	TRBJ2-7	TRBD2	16	TGTGCCAGCAGCTTGAGGGATGGGGCGGGAGCCAGCGAGCAGTACTTC	CASSLRDGAGASEQYF
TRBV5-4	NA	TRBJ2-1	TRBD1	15	TGTGCCAGCAGCTTGCTGGGACAGGCTTACAATGAGCAGTTCTTC	CASSLLGQAYNEQFF
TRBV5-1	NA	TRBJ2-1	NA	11	TGCGCCAGCAGCTTGTTAGATGAGCAGTTCTTC	CASSLLDEQFF
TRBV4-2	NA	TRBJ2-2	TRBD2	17	TGTGCCAGCAGCCAAGATGAGACTAGCGGGAGAGCCGGGGAGCTGTTTTTT	CASSQDETSGRAGELFF
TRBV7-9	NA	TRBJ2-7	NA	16	TGTGCCAGCAGCTTAACGGTCGGGAACGGATGGTACGAGCAGTACTTC	CASSLTVGNGWYEQYF
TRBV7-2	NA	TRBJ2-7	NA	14	TGTGCCAGCAGCTTAGAACGCGTCTCCTACGAGCAGTACTTC	CASSLERVSYEQYF
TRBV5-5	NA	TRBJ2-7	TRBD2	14	TGTGCCAGCAGCTTGGAGCGGGGTCCATACGAGCAGTACTTC	CASSLERGPYEQYF
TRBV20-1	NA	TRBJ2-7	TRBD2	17	TGCAGTGCTAGTTCTAGCGGGAGGGCCTCGTGGTCCTACGAGCAGTACTTC	CSASSSGRASWSYEQYF
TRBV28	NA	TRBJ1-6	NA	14	TGTGCCAGCGTAGTTAGCTCCTATAATTCACCCCTCCACTTT	CASVVSSYNSPLHF
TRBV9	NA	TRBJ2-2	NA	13	TGTGCCAGCAGCGTAGGCGGATCCGGGGAGCTGTTTTTT	CASSVGGSGELFF
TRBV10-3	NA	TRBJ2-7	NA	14	TGTGCCATCACACACCGGGACCTGGGCCACGAGCAGTACTTC	CAITHRDLGHEQYF
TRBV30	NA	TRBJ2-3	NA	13	TGTGCCTGGACCCCGACCAGCACAGATACGCAGTATTTT	CAWTPTSTDTQYF
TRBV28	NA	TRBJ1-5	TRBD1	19	TGTGCCAGCAGTCCTCCGGGACAGGGGCATGGTGGGACGGGTCAGCCCCAGCATTTT	CASSPPGQGHGGTGQPQHF
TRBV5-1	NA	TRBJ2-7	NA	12	TGCGCCAGCAGCTTGGGAGCATACGAGCAGTACTTC	CASSLGAYEQYF
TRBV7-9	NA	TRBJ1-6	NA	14	TGTGCCAGCAGCTCGAGGTTTGGTAATTCACCCCTCCACTTT	CASSSRFGNSPLHF
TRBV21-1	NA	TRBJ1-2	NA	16	TGTGCCAGCAGCAAAGGAGAGTTGGGACAGGGATATGGCTACACCTTC	CASSKGELGQGYGYTF
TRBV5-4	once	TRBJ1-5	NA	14	TGTGCCAGCAGCTTGGACAGGGCAGTTCAGCCCCAGCATTTT	CASSLDRAVQPQHF
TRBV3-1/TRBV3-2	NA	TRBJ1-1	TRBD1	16	TGTGCCAGCAGCCAAGAAACCGGACAGGGGGTGGCTGAAGCTTTCTTT	CASSQETGQGVAEAFF
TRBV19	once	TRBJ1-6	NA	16	TGTGCCAGTAGTATTGGGACAAATCAAATAAGGTCACCCCTCCACTTT	CASSIGTNQIRSPLHF
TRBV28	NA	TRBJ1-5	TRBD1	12	TGTGCCAGCAGCGACAGGGCGAAGCCCCAGCATTTT	CASSDRAKPQHF
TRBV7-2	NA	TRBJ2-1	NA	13	TGTGCCAGCAGCCCAACCCCTGTCAATGAGCAGTTCTTC	CASSPTPVNEQFF
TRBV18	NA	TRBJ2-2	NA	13	TGTGCCAGCTCACCTAGTGCGTCCGGGGAGCTGTTTTTT	CASSPSASGELFF
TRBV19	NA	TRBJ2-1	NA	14	TGTGCCAGTAGTATGTGGAGGGAGCGCAATGAGCAGTTCTTC	CASSMWRERNEQFF
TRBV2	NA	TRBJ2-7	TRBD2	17	TGTGCCAGCAGTGGTGGGACTAGCGGCCTCGGCCGGGCCGAGCAGTACTTC	CASSGGTSGLGRAEQYF
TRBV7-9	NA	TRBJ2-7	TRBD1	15	TGTGCCAGCAGTTCACCGGGACAGACTTCCTACGAGCAGTACTTC	CASSSPGQTSYEQYF
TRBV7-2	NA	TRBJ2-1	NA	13	TGTGCCAGCAGCTTAGGGCCCAACAATGAGCAGTTCTTC	CASSLGPNNEQFF
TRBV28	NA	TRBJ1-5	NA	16	TGTGCCAGCATGAAAGGAGTAGGGGGTTTTGGACAGCCCCAGCATTTT	CASMKGVGGFGQPQHF
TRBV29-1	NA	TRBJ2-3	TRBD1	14	TGCAGCGTTGGCAGGGGGCTTGACACAGATACGCAGTATTTT	CSVGRGLDTDTQYF
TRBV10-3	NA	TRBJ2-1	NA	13	TGTGCCATCAGTGAGTCGTGGAACAATGAGCAGTTCTTC	CAISESWNNEQFF
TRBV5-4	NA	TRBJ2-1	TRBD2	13	TGTGCCAGCGGGACTAGCGGGACCAATGAGCAGTTCTTC	CASGTSGTNEQFF
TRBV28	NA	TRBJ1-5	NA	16	TGTGCCAGCAGTTTATCCGGGGGGTCGGGCAATCAGCCCCAGCATTTT	CASSLSGGSGNQPQHF
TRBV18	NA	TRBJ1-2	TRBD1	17	TGTGCCAGCTCACTAAACAACTCTCCGGGACAGGGCTATGGCTACACCTTC	CASSLNNSPGQGYGYTF
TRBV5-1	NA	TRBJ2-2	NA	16	TGCGCCAGCAGCCCCCGTACGGGGGTGTTGACCGGGGAGCTGTTTTTT	CASSPRTGVLTGELFF
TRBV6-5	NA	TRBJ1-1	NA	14	TGTGCCAGCACCTTCGGGGGAGGGAGGACTGAAGCTTTCTTT	CASTFGGGRTEAFF
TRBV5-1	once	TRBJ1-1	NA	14	TGCGCCAGCAGCTTGGCACAATGGGGGACAGAAGCTTTCTTT	CASSLAQWGTEAFF
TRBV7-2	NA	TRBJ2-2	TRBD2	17	TGTGCCAGCAGCTTAAAAGCGGGAGGGCCGAACACCGGGGAGCTGTTTTTT	CASSLKAGGPNTGELFF
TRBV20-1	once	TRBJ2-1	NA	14	TGCAGTGCTAGTTCTGGGAGCTCCTACAATGAGCAGTTCTTC	CSASSGSSYNEQFF
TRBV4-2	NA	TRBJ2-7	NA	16	TGTGCCAGCAGCCAACTAGCGGGACAGGGTAAAGACGAGCAGTACTTC	CASSQLAGQGKDEQYF